This TCR beta chain was retrieved from a study of cytomegalovirus exposure and HLA in healthy donors. This CDR3 spans 11 amino acids. The V end lost 3 bases, the J end lost 8 bases, and 8 bases lay between the germline ends. CDR1 and CDR2 (germline): SGDLS, YYNGEE. Comment on this clone: Other DNA sequences in the same sample also yield this CDR3.

Vbeta (60) and Jbeta (13) primers were used in the PCR. Generated by immunoSEQ multiplex PCR, the TCRdb table keeps only in-frame clones and is missing some. The table shows fewer than 250,000 clones, with around 86% occurring only once. This chain uses TRBV9 with TRBJ1-2; D gene unclear. The specimen was PBMCs. The sequence derives from a woman in her forties or fifties in good health and CMV-seropositive. The DNA of the CDR3 is TGTGCCAGCAGCGCAAGAGGGGGCTACACCTTC. This encodes CASSARGGYTF.